This TCR beta chain was identified during a study of T cell responses to AZD1222 COVID-19 vaccine. Study overall: Combined were second doses at about 4 or about 12 weeks. Findings of the study overall: The donors showed a predominance of white British ancestry and of females, with possible underestimation of clonal diversity. Receipt of two AZD1222 doses was followed by a rise in Spike-specific TCR breadth and depth.

A note on this clone: Antigen: not known.

Libraries were prepared by immunoSEQ multiplex PCR; TCRdb keeps only in-frame clonotypes and omits some of them. The sample yields around 100,000 clones, nearly 90% seen once. This clonotype was obtained from an adult in good health. This material consisted of peripheral blood, taken on day 0 of AZD1222 vaccination.

The chain's CDR3 is CASLQGSYDYGYTF. The CDR3 nucleotides read TGTGCCAGCCTACAGGGTAGTTATGACTATGGCTACACCTTC. The chain has TRBV19 and TRBJ1-2; D might be TRBD1 (6 bases). The CDR3 length is 14 residues. Trimming took 9 bases from V and 3 from J, leaving 17 bases between them. In germline, CDR1 is LNHDA, CDR2 SQIVND (reference sequence).